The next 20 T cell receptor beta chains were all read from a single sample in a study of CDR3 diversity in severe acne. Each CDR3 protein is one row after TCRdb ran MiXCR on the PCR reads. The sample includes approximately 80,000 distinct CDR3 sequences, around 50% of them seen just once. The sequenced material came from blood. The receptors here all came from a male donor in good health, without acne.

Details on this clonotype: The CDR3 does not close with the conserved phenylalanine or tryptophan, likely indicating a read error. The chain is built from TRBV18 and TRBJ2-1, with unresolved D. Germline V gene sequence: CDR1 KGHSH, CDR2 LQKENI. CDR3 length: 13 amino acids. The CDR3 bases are TGCGCCAGCTCACCACCGACCGGCGATGAGCAGTTCCTC. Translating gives CASSPPTGDEQFL.

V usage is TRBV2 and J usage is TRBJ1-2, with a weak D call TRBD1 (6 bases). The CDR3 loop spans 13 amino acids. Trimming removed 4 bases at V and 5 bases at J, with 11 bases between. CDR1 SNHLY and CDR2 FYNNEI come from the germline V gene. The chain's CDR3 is CASSAQGGYGYTF. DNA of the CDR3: TGTGCCAGCAGTGCACAGGGAGGGTATGGCTACACCTTC.

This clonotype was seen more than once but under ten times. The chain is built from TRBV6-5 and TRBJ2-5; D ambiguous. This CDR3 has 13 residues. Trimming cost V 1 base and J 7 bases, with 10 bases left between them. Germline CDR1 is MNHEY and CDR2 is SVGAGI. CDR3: CASSYLTSGTQYF. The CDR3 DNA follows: TGTGCCAGCAGTTACTTGACCTCCGGGACCCAGTACTTC.

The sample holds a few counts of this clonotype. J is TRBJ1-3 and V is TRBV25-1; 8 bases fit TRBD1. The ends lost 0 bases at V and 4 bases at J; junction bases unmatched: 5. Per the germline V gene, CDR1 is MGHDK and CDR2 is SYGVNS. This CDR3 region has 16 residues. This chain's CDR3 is CASSEYGQGSGNTIYF. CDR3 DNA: TGTGCCAGCAGTGAATACGGACAGGGATCAGGAAACACCATATATTTT. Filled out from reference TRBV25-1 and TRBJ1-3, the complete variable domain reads EADIYQTPRYLVIGTGKKITLECSQTMGHDKMYWYQQDPGMELHLIHYSYGVNSTEKGDLSSESTVSRIRTEHFPLTLESARPSHTSQYLCASSEYGQGSGNTIYFGEGSWLTVV.

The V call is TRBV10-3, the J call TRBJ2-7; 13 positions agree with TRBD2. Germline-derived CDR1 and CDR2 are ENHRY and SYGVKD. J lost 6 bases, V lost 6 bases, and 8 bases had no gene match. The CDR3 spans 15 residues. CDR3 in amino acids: CAIRDTRTSGGEQYF. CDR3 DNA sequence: TGTGCCATCAGAGACACTCGGACTAGCGGGGGCGAGCAGTACTTC.

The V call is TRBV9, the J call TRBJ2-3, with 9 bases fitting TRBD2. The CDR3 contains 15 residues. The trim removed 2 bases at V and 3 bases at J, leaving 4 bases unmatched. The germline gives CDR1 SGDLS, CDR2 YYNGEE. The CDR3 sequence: CASSVDLAGTDTQYF. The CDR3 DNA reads TGTGCCAGCAGCGTGGATCTAGCGGGGACAGATACGCAGTATTTT. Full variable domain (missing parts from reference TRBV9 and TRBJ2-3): DSGVTQTPKHLITATGQRVTLRCSPRSGDLSVYWYQQSLDQGLQFLIQYYNGEERAKGNILERFSAQQFPDLHSELNLSSLELGDSALYFCASSVDLAGTDTQYFGPGTRLTVL.

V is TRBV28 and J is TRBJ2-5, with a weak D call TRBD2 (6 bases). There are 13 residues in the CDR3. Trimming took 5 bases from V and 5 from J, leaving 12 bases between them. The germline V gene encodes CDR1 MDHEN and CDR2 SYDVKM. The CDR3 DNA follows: TGTGCCAGCAGTCCGGGGGTGGCGGAGACCCAGTACTTC. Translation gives CASSPGVAETQYF.

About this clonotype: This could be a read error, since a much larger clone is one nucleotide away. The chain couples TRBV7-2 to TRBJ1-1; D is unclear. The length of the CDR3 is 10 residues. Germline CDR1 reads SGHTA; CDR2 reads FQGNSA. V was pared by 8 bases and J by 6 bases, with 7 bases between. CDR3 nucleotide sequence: TGTGCCAGCGGCTACCCTGAAGCTTTCTTT. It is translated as CASGYPEAFF.

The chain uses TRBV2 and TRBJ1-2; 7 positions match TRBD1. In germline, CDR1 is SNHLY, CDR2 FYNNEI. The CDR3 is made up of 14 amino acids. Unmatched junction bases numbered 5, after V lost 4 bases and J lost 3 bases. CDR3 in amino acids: CASSGGGADYGYTF. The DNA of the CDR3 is TGTGCCAGCAGTGGAGGGGGCGCTGACTATGGCTACACCTTC.

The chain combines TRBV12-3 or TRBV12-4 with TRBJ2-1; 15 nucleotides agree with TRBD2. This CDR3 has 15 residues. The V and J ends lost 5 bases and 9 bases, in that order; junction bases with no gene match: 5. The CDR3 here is CASSRTSGGAAEQFF. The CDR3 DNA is TGTGCCAGCAGTAGGACTAGCGGGGGGGCCGCTGAGCAGTTCTTC.

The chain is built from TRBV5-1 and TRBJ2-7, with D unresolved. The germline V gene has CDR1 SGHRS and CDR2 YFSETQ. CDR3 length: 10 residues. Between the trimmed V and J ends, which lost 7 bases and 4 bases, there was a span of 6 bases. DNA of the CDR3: TGCGCCAGCCGCGGTTACGAGCAGTACTTC. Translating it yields CASRGYEQYF.

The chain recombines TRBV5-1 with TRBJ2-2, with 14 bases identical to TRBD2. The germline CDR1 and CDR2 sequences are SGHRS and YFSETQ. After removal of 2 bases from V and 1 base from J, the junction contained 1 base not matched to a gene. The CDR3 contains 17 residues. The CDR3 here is CASSLGTSGGNTGELFF. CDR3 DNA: TGCGCCAGCAGCTTAGGGACTAGCGGGGGGAACACCGGGGAGCTGTTTTTT. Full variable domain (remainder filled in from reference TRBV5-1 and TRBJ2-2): KAGVTQTPRYLIKTRGQQVTLSCSPISGHRSVSWYQQTPGQGLQFLFEYFSETQRNKGNFPGRFSGRQFSNSRSEMNVSTLELGDSALYLCASSLGTSGGNTGELFFGEGSRLTVL.

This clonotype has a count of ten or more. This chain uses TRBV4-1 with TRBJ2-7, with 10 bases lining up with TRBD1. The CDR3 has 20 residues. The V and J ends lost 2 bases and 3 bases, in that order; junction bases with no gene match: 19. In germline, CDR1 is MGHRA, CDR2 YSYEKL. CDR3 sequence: CASSQKPTFAGQGENYEQYF. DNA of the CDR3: TGCGCCAGCAGCCAAAAGCCGACCTTCGCTGGACAGGGGGAAAACTACGAGCAGTACTTC.

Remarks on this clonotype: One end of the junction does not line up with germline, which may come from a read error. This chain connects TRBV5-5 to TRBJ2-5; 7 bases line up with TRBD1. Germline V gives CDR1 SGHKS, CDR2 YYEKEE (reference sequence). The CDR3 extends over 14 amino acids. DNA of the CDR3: TGCGCCAGCAGCTTGTTGGGACAGCAAGAGACCCAGTACTTC. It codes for CASSLLGQQETQYF.

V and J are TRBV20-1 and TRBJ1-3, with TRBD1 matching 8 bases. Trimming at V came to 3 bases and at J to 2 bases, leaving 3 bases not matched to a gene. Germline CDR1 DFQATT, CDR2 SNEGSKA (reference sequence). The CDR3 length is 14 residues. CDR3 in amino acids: CSASETGAGNTIYF. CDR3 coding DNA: TGCAGTGCTAGTGAGACAGGGGCTGGAAACACCATATATTTT.

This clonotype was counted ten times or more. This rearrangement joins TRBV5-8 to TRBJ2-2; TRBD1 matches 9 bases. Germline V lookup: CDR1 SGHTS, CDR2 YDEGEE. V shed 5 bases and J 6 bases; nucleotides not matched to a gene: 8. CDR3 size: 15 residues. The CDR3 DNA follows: TGTGCCAGCAGAAGGAAGGGACAGGGTGCCGGGGAGCTGTTTTTT. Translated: CASRRKGQGAGELFF.

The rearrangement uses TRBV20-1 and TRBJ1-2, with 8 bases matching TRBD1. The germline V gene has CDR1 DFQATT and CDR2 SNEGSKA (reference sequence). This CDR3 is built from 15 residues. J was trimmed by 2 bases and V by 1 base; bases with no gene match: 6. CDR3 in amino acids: CSARVGGQGNYGYTF. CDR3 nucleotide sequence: TGCAGTGCTAGAGTTGGAGGACAGGGCAACTATGGCTACACCTTC.

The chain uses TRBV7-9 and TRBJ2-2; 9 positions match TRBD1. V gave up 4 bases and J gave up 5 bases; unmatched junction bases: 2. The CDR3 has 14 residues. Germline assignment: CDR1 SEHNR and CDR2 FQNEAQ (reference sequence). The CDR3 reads CASSSGQGTGELFF. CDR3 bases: TGTGCCAGCAGCTCCGGACAGGGGACCGGGGAGCTGTTTTTT.

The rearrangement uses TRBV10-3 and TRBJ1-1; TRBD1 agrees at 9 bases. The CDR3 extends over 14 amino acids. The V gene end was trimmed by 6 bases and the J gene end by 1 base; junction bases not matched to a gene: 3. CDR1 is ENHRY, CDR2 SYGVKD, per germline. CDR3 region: CAISTGQGNTEAFF. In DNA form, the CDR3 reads TGTGCCATCAGCACGGGACAGGGGAACACTGAAGCTTTCTTT.

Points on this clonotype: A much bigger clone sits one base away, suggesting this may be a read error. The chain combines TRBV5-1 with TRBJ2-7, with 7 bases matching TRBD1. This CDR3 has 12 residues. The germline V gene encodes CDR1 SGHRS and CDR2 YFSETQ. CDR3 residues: CASGLGQYEQYF. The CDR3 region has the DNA TGTGCCAGCGGCTTGGGACAGTACGAGCAGTACTTC.